What follows describes a single TCR beta chain. Trimming removed 7 bases from V and 3 bases from J, with 6 bases in between. The CDR3 is 12 amino acids. Indicated time point: sample taken at primary tumor resection. Unsorted whole RNA samples from tumor, nontumor lung or frozen PBMC were sequenced. Every TCR cDNA molecule bore its own unique molecular identifier. One entry per CDR3 protein, called by TCRdb with MiXCR from the 5' RACE reads. Of tens of thousands of distinct CDR3 sequences in the sample, under 25% were seen once. These data originate in a study of spatial heterogeneity in lung cancer. Study at large: There were consistently more beta-chain sequences detected than alpha-chain sequences.

The sequencing here drew on PBMCs, taken at surgery. The source is a male donor with early-stage non-small cell lung cancer. The chain carries TRBV12-3 or TRBV12-4 and TRBJ2-2; D gene ambiguous. The CDR3 bases are TGTGCCAGCAAACTTGACACCGGGGAGCTGTTTTTT. Amino acids: CASKLDTGELFF.